This T cell receptor (beta chain) appears in the sequencing data of a study of cytomegalovirus exposure and HLA in healthy donors. The V gene lost 3 bases and the J gene lost 8 bases, with 17 bases spanning the gap. The CDR3 loop spans 14 amino acids. In germline, CDR1 is LNHDA, CDR2 SQIVND (reference sequence). The PCR contained 60 Vbeta and 13 Jbeta primers. Measured with immunoSEQ multiplex PCR; TCRdb has only the in-frame clones, and not every one. The sample lists some 120,000 clones, about 83% occurring once. What was sequenced was PBMCs. The receptor was derived from a woman aged 40 to 50 in good health and CMV-seropositive. This chain joins TRBV19 and TRBJ2-7, with a possible D match to TRBD1 (5 bases). CDR3 sequence reads: CASSILPQGTQQYF. Written as DNA, the CDR3 is TGTGCCAGTAGTATCCTTCCCCAGGGCACACAGCAGTACTTC. The full variable domain, its missing parts supplied by reference TRBV19 and TRBJ2-7, is DGGITQSPKYLFRKEGQNVTLSCEQNLNHDAMYWYRQDPGQGLRLIYYSQIVNDFQKGDIAEGYSVSREKKESFPLTVTSAQKNPTAFYLCASSILPQGTQQYFGPGTRLTVT.